These 5 T cell receptor beta chains originate from one sample sequenced in a study of cytomegalovirus exposure and HLA in healthy donors. The PCR was carried out with 60 Vbeta primers and 13 Jbeta primers. The table came from immunoSEQ multiplex PCR; TCRdb's copy has only in-frame clones and leaves some out. Among roughly 160,000 clones listed, around three quarters were seen once. The sequenced material came from PBMCs. The receptors were sampled from a woman between 45 and 60 years old in good health and CMV-seropositive.

This chain links TRBV5-1 with TRBJ1-4; TRBD1 matches 8 bases. The germline CDR1 and CDR2 sequences are SGHRS and YFSETQ. The CDR3 loop spans 14 amino acids. V lost 4 bases, J lost 5 bases, and 4 bases stayed unmatched. The CDR3 region is CASSLQGGNEKLFF. CDR3 coding DNA: TGCGCCAGCAGCCTACAGGGGGGGAATGAAAAACTGTTTTTT.

J is TRBJ1-4 and V is TRBV27, with D perhaps matching TRBD1 (6 bases). Germline CDR1 MNHEY, CDR2 SMNVEV (reference sequence). The CDR3 is made up of 15 amino acids. V lost 4 bases to trimming and J lost 8 bases, with 17 bases between them. The CDR3 coding sequence is TGTGCCAGCAGTTATGGGGGAGGGGGGCTAGAAAAACTGTTTTTT. As protein: CASSYGGGGLEKLFF.

V is TRBV7-2 and J is TRBJ2-5, with 9 bases aligning to TRBD1. After removal of 4 bases from V and 5 bases from J, the junction contained 2 bases not matched to a gene. The CDR3 is 13 amino acids. The germline CDR1 and CDR2 sequences are SGHTA and FQGNSA. As DNA, the CDR3 is TGTGCCAGCAGCTCGGGACAGGGTGAGACCCAGTACTTC. Protein product: CASSSGQGETQYF.

In its sample, this clone was seen a few times. This chain links TRBV19 with TRBJ1-2, with 7 bases matching TRBD1. The germline V gene has CDR1 LNHDA and CDR2 SQIVND (reference sequence). The CDR3 extends over 14 amino acids. The V and J ends lost 0 bases and 7 bases, in that order; junction bases with no gene match: 5. This chain's CDR3 is CASSIDDRVGGYTF. For the CDR3, the DNA is TGTGCCAGTAGTATAGACGACAGGGTCGGTGGCTACACCTTC.

Of note for this clone: The junction does not match germline at one end; this may be a read error. This sequence joins TRBV7-9 and TRBJ1-2, with a tentative D call TRBD1 (6 bases). CDR1 and CDR2 from the germline V gene are SEHNR and FQNEAQ (reference sequence). This CDR3 contains 16 residues. The CDR3 sequence is CASSLGDKEVNYGHTF. The DNA of the CDR3 is TGTGCCAGCAGCTTAGGGGACAAGGAGGTTAACTATGGCCACACCTTC.